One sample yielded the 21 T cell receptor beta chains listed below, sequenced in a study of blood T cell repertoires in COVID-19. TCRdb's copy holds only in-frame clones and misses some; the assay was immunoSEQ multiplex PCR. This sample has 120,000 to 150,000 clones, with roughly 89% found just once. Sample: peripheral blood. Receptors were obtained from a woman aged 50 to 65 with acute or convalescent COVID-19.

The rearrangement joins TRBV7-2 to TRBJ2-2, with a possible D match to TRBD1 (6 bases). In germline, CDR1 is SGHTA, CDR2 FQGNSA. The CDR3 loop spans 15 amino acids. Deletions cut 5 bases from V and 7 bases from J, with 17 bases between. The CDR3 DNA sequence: TGTGCCAGCAGCCCCCGTACAGGGTGGAACGGGGAGCTGTTTTTT. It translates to CASSPRTGWNGELFF.

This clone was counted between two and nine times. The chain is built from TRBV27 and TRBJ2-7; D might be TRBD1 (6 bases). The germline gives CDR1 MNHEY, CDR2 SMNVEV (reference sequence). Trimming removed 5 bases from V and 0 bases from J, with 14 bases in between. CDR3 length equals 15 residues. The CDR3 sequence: CASSQFLDSSYEQYF. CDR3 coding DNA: TGTGCCAGCAGTCAGTTCCTGGACAGCTCCTACGAGCAGTACTTC.

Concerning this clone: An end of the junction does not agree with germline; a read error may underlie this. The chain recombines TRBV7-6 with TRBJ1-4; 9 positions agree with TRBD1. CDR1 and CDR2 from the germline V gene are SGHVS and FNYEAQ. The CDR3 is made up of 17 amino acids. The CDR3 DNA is TGTGCCAGCAGCCTAGCCGGGACAGGGTTGCTTAATGAAAAACTGTTTTTT. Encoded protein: CASSLAGTGLLNEKLFF.

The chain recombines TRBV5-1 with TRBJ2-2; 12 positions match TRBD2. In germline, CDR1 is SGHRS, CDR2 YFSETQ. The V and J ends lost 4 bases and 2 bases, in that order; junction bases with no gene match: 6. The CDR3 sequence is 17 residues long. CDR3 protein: CASSGGLAGLNTGELFF. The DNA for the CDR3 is TGCGCCAGCAGCGGCGGACTAGCGGGACTCAACACCGGGGAGCTGTTTTTT.

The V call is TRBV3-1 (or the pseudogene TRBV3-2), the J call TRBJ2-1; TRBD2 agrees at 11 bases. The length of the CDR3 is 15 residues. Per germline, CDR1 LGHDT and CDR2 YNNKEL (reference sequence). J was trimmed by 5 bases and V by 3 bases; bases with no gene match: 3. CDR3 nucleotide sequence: TGTGCCAGCAGCCACCTAGCGGGGGGTCACAATGAGCAGTTCTTC. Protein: CASSHLAGGHNEQFF.

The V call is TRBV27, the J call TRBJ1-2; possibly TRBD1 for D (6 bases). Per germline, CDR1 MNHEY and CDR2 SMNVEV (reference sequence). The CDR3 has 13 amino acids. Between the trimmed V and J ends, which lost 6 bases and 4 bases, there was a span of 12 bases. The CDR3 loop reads CASSPGQFYGYTF. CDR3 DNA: TGTGCCAGCAGCCCCGGACAGTTCTATGGCTACACCTTC.

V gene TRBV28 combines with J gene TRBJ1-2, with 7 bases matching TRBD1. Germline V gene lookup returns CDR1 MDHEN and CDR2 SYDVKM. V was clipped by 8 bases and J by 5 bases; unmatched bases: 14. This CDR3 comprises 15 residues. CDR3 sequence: CASGNRGSRSYGYTF. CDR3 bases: TGTGCCAGCGGTAACAGGGGATCTCGATCATATGGCTACACCTTC.

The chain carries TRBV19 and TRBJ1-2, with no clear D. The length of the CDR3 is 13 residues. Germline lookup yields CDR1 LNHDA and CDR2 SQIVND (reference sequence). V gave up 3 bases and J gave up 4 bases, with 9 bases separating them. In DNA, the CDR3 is TGTGCCAGTAGTATTGCGGCCCGCTATGGCTACACCTTC. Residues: CASSIAARYGYTF.

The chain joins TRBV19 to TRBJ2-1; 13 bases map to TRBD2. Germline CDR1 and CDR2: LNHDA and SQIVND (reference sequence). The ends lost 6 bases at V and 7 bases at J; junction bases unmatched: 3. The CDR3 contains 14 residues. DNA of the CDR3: TGTGCCAGTAGGGTACTAGCGGGAGGGAATGAGCAGTTCTTC. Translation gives CASRVLAGGNEQFF.

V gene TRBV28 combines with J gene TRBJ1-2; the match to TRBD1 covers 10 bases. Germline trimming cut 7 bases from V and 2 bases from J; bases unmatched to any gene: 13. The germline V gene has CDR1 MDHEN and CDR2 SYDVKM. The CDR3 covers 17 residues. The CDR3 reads CASNTGTGVTNNYGYTF. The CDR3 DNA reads TGTGCCAGCAATACCGGGACAGGGGTTACCAACAACTATGGCTACACCTTC.

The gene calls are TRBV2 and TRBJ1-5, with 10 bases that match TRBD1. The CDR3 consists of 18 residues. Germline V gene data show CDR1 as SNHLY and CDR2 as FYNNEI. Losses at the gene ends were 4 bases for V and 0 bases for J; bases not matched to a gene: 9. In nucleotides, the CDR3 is TGTGCCAGCAGTGCCCGGGACAGGGGCTACCTTAGCAATCAGCCCCAGCATTTT. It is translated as CASSARDRGYLSNQPQHF.

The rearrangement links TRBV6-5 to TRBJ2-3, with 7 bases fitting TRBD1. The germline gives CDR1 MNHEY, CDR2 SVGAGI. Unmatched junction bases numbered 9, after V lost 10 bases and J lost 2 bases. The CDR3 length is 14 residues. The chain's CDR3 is CATPTGNFTDTQYF. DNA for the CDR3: TGTGCCACCCCGACAGGGAACTTCACAGATACGCAGTATTTT.

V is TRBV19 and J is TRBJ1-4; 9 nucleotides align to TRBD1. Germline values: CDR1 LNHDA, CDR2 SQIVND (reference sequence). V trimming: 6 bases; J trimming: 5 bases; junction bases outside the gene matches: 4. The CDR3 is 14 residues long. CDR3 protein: CASSTQGANEKLFF. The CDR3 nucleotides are TGTGCCAGTAGCACACAGGGGGCAAATGAAAAACTGTTTTTT.

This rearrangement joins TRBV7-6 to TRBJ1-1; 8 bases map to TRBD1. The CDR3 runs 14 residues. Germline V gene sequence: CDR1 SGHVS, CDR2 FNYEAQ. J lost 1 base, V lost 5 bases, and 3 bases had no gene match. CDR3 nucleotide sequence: TGTGCCAGCAGCCCCGGACAGGGGAACACTGAAGCTTTCTTT. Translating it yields CASSPGQGNTEAFF.

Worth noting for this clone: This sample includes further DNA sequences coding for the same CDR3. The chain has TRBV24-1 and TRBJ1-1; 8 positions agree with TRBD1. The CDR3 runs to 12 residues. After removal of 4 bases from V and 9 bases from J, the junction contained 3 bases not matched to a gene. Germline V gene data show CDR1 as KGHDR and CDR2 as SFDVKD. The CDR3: CATSDRQGKAFF. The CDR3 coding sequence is TGTGCCACCAGTGACCGACAGGGGAAAGCTTTCTTT.

The CDR3 spells CASSPGGNTEAFF. The CDR3 DNA reads as TGTGCCAGCAGCCCAGGGGGAAACACTGAAGCTTTCTTT. This rearrangement joins TRBV5-6 to TRBJ1-1; TRBD1 aligns across 7 bases. The V gene's germline CDR1 is SGHDT and CDR2 YYEEEE. The CDR3 runs 13 residues. Unmatched junction bases numbered 2, after V lost 4 bases and J lost 2 bases.

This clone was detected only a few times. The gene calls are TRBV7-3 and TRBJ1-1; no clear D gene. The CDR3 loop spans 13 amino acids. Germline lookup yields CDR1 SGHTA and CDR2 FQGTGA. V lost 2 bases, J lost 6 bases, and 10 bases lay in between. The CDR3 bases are TGTGCCAGCAGCTTATCTCCCCGGGCTGAAGCTTTCTTT. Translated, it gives CASSLSPRAEAFF.

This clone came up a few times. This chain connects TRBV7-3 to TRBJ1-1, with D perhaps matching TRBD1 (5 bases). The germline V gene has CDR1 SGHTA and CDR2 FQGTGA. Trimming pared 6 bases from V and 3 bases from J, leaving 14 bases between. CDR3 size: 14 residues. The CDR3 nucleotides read TGTGCCAGCAGTAAAGAAGGGGCGGACACTGAAGCTTTCTTT. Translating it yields CASSKEGADTEAFF.

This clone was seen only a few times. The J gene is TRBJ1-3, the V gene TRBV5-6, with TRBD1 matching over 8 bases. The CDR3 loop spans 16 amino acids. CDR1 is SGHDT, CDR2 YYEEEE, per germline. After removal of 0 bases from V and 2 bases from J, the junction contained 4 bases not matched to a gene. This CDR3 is CASSLVTGAAGNTIYF. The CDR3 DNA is TGTGCCAGCAGCTTGGTGACAGGGGCCGCTGGAAACACCATATATTTT.

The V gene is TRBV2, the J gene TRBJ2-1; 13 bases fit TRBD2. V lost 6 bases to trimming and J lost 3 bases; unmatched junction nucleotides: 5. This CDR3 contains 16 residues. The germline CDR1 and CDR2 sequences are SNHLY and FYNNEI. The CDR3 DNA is TGTGCCAGCAGGTCACTAGCGGGGGGGATCTACAATGAGCAGTTCTTC. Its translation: CASRSLAGGIYNEQFF. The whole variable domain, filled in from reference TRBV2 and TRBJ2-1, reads EPEVTQTPSHQVTQMGQEVILRCVPISNHLYFYWYRQILGQKVEFLVSFYNNEISEKSEIFDDQFSVERPDGSNFTLKIRSTKLEDSAMYFCASRSLAGGIYNEQFFGPGTRLTVL.

As DNA, the CDR3 is TGTGCCAGCAGCTTAGGACAGGAAAGGACCGGGGAGCTGTTTTTT. Translation gives CASSLGQERTGELFF. V and J are TRBV11-2 and TRBJ2-2; the D gene is possibly TRBD1 (6 bases). This CDR3 has 15 amino acids. Germline V CDR1 and CDR2: SGHAT, FQNNGV. V gave up 1 base and J gave up 5 bases, with 11 bases separating them.